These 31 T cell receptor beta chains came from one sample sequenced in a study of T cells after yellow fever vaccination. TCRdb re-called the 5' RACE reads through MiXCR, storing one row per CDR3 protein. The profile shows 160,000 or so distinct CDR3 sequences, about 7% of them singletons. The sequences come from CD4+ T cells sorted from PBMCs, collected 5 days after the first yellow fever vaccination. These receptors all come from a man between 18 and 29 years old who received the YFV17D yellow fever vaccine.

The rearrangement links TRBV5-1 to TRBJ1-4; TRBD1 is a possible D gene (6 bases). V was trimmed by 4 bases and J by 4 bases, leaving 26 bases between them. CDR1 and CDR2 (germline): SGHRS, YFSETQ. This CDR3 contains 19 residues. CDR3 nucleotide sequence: TGCGCCAGCAGCAAAAAGGTGTCAGGGGCAAATGGGCATAATGAAAAACTGTTTTTT. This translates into CASSKKVSGANGHNEKLFF.

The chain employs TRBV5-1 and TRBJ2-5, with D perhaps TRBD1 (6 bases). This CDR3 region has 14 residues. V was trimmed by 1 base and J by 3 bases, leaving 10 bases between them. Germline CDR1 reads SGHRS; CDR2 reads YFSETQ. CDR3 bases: TGCGCCAGCAGCTTGTACAGGGCGGAAGAGACCCAGTACTTC. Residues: CASSLYRAEETQYF.

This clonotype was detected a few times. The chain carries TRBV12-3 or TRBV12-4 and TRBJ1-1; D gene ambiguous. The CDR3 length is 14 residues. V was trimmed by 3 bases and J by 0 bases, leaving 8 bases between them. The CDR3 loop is CASSFGYMNTEAFF. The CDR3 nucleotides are TGTGCCAGCAGTTTCGGCTACATGAACACTGAAGCTTTCTTT.

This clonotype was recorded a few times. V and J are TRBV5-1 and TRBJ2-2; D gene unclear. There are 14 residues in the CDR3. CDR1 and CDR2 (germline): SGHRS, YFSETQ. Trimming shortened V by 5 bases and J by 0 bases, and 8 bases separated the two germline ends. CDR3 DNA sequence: TGCGCCAGCAGGGTACTAACGAACACCGGGGAGCTGTTTTTT. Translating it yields CASRVLTNTGELFF.

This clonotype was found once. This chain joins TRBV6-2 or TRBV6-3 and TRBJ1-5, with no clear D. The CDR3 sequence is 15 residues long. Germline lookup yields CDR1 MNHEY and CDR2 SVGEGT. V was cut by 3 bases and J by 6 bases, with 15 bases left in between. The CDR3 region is CASSYTKTSGQPQHF. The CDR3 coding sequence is TGTGCCAGCAGTTATACAAAAACGTCGGGTCAGCCCCAGCATTTT.

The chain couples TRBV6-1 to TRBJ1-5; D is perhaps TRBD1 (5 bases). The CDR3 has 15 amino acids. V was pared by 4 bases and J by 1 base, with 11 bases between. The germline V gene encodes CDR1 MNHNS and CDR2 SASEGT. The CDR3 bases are TGTGCCAGCAGTGCCGCAGGGAGGAGCAATCAGCCCCAGCATTTT. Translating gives CASSAAGRSNQPQHF.

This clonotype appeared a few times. The CDR3: CASSEESAYGYTF. The CDR3 DNA is TGTGCCAGCAGTGAAGAGTCGGCCTATGGCTACACCTTC. The rearrangement joins TRBV6-1 to TRBJ1-2; D ambiguous. CDR3 size: 13 residues. Per germline, CDR1 MNHNS and CDR2 SASEGT. Trimming took off 1 base at V and 4 bases at J, with 7 bases between the two ends.

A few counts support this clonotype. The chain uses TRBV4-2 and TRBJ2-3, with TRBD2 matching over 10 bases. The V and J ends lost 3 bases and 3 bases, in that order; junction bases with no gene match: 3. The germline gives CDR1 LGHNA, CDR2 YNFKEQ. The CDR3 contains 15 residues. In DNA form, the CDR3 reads TGTGCCAGCAGCCACCCGACTAGCGGGACAGATACGCAGTATTTT. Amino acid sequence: CASSHPTSGTDTQYF.

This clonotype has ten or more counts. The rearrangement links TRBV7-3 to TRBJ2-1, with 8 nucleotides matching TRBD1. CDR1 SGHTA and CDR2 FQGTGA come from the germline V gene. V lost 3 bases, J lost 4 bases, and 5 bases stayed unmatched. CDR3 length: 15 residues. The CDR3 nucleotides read TGTGCCAGCAGCTTTGGTACAGGGGGTTACAATGAGCAGTTCTTC. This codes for CASSFGTGGYNEQFF.

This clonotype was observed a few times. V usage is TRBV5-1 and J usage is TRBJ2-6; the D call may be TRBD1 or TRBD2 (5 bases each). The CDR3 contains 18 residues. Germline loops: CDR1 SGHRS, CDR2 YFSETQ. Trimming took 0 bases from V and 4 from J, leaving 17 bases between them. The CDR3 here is CASSLESARGSGANVLTF. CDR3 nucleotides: TGCGCCAGCAGCTTGGAGAGTGCGAGGGGTTCGGGGGCCAACGTCCTGACTTTC.

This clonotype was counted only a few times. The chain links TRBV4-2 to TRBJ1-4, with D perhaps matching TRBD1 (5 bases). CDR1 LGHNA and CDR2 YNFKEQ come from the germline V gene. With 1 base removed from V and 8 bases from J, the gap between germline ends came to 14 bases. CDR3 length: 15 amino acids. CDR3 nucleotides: TGTGCCAGCAGCCAAGGTTTGCGGGGCACAGAAAAACTGTTTTTT. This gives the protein CASSQGLRGTEKLFF.

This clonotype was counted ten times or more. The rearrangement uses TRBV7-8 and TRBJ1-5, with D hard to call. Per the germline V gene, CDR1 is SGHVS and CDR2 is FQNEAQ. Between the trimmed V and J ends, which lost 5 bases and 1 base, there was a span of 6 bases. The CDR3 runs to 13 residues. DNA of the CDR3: TGTGCCAGCAGCCGCGGCAGCAATCAGCCCCAGCATTTT. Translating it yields CASSRGSNQPQHF.

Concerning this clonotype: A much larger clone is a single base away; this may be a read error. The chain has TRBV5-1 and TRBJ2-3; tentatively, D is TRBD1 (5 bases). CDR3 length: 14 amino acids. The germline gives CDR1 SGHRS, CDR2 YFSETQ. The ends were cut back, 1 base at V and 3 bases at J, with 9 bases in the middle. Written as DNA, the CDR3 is TGCGCCAGCAGCTTGAGCAGGGTGACAGATACGCAGTATTTT. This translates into CASSLSRVTDTQYF.

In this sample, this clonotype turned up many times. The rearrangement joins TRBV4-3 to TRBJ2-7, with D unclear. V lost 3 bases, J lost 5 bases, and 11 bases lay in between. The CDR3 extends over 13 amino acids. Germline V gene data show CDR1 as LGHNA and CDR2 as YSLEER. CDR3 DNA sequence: TGCGCCAGCAGCCAGAATGTAGGGCACGAGCAGTACGTC. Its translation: CASSQNVGHEQYV.

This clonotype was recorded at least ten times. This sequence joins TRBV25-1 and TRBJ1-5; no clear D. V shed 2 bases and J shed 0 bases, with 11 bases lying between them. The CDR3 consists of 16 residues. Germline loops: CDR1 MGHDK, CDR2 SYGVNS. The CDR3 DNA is TGTGCCAGCAGTGAAACAGCCAGTCTTAGCAATCAGCCCCAGCATTTT. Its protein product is CASSETASLSNQPQHF.

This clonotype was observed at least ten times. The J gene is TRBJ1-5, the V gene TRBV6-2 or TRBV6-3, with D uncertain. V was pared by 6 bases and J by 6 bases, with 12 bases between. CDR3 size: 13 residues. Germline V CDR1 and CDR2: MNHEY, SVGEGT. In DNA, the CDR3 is TGTGCCAGCAGCCTCTACAGAGCTCAGCCCCAGCATTTT. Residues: CASSLYRAQPQHF.

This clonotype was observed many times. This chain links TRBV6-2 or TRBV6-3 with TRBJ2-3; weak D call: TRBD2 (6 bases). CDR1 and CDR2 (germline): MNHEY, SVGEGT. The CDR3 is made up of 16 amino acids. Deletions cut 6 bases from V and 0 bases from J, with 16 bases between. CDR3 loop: CASSPARRGSTDTQYF. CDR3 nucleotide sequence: TGTGCCAGCAGCCCGGCCCGGCGGGGAAGCACAGATACGCAGTATTTT.

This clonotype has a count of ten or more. CDR3 sequence reads: CASSFGRGQTYEQYF. The DNA for the CDR3 is TGCGCCAGCAGCTTCGGTCGGGGACAGACCTACGAGCAGTACTTC. This sequence joins TRBV5-1 and TRBJ2-7, with 7 bases identical to TRBD1. The CDR3 sequence is 15 residues long. V shed 2 bases and J 2 bases; nucleotides not matched to a gene: 7. Germline-derived CDR1 and CDR2 are SGHRS and YFSETQ.

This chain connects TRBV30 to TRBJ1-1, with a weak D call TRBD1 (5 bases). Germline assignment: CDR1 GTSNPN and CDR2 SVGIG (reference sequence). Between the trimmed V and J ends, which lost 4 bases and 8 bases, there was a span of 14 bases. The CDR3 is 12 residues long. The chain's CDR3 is CAWKVWGGEAFF. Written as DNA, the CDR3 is TGTGCCTGGAAGGTCTGGGGGGGAGAAGCTTTCTTT.

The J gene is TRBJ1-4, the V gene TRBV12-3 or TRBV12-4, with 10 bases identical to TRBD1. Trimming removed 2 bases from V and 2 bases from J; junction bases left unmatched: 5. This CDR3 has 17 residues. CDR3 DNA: TGTGCCAGCAGTTTATCACCGGGACAGGGGACTAATGAAAAACTGTTTTTT. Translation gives CASSLSPGQGTNEKLFF.

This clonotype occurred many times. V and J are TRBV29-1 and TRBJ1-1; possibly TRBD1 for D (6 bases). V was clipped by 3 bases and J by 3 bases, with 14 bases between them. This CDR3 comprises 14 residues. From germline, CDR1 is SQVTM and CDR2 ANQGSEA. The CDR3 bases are TGCAGCGTTGAGGGGGCAGGGAGACACACTGAAGCTTTCTTT. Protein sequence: CSVEGAGRHTEAFF.

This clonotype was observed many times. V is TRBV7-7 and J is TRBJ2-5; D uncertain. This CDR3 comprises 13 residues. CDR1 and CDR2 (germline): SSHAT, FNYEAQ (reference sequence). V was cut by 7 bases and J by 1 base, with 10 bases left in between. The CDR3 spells CASTPRFQETQYF. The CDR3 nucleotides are TGTGCCAGCACCCCTCGGTTCCAAGAGACCCAGTACTTC.

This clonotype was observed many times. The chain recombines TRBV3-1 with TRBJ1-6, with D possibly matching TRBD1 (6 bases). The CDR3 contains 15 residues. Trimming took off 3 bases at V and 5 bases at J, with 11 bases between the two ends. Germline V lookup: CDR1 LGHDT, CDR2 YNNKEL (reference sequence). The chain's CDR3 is CASSHRDTDNSPLHF. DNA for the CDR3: TGTGCCAGCAGCCACCGGGACACCGATAATTCACCCCTCCACTTT. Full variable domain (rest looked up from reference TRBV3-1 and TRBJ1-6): DTAVSQTPKYLVTQMGNDKSIKCEQNLGHDTMYWYKQDSKKFLKIMFSYNNKELIINETVPNRFSPKSPDKAHLNLHINSLELGDSAVYFCASSHRDTDNSPLHFGNGTRLTVT.

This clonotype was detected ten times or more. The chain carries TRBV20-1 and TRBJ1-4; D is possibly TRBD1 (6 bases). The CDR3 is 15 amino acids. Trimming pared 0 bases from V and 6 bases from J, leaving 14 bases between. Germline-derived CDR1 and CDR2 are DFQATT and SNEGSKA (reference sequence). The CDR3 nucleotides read TGCAGTGCTAGAGATTCCAGGGGCGCGTATGAAAAACTGTTTTTT. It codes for CSARDSRGAYEKLFF.

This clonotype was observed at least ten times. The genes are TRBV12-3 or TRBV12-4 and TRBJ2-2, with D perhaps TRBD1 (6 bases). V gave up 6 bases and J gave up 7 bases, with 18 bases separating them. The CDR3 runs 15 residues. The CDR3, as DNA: TGTGCCAGCAGGGTCCGGGACAAGGCCTACGGGGAGCTGTTTTTT. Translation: CASRVRDKAYGELFF.

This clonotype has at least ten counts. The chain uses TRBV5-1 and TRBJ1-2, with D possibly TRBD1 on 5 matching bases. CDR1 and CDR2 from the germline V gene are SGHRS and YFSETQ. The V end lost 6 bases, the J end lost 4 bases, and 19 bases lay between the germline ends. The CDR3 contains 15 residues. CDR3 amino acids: CASTQGPGTGYGYTF. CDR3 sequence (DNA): TGCGCCAGCACCCAAGGGCCTGGGACGGGCTATGGCTACACCTTC.

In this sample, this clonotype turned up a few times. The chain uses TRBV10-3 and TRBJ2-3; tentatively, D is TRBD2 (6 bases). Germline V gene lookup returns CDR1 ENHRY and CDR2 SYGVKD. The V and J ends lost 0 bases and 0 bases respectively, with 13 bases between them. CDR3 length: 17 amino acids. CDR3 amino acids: CAISESYSSASTDTQYF. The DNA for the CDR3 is TGTGCCATCAGTGAGTCGTACTCTAGCGCTAGCACAGATACGCAGTATTTT.

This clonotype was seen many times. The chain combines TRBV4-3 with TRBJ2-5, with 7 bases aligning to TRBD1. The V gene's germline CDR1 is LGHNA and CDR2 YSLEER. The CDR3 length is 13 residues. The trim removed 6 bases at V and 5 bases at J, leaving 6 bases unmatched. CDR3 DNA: TGCGCCAGCAGTCGAGACAGGGTGGAGACCCAGTACTTC. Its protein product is CASSRDRVETQYF.

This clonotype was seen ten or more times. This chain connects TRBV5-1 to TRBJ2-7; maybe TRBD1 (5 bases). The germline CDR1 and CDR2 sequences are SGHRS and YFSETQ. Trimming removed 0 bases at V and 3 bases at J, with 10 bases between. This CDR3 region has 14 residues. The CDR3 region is CASSLGSQGYEQYV. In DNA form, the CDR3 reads TGCGCCAGCAGCTTGGGGAGTCAGGGCTACGAGCAGTACGTC.

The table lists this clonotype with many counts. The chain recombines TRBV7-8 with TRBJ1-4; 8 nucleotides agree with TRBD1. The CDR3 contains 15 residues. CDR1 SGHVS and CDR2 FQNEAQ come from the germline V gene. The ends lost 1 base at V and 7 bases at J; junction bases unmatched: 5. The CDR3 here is CASSLGRQGSEKLFF. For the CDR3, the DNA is TGTGCCAGCAGCTTAGGGAGACAGGGGAGTGAAAAACTGTTTTTT. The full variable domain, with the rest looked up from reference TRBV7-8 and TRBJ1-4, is GAGVSQSPRYKVAKRGQDVALRCDPISGHVSLFWYQQALGQGPEFLTYFQNEAQLDKSGLPSDRFFAERPEGSVSTLKIQRTQQEDSAVYLCASSLGRQGSEKLFFGSGTQLSVL.

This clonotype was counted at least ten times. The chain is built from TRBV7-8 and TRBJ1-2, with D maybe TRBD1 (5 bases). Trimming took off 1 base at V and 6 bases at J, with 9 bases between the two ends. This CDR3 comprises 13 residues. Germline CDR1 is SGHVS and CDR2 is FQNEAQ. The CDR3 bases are TGTGCCAGCAGCTTAGACCGGGGGGATGGCTACACCTTC. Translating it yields CASSLDRGDGYTF.